Each of the 4 T cell receptor beta chains below was sequenced from the same sample in a study of PD-L1 blockade in urothelial cancer. Clones were read by immunoSEQ multiplex PCR, and TCRdb kept only the in-frame ones, dropping some. This table holds 95,000 to 100,000 clones, around 87% found once. Described time point: pretreatment peripheral blood. The specimen was PBMCs, collected around atezolizumab (anti-PD-L1) treatment. These receptor sequences come from a man between 60 and 75 years old with urothelial cancer.

V is TRBV2 and J is TRBJ1-2, with a weak D call TRBD1 (6 bases). The CDR3 sequence is 12 residues long. CDR1 and CDR2 (germline): SNHLY, FYNNEI. V was clipped by 7 bases and J by 7 bases, with 13 bases between them. The CDR3 here is CASIVRGSGYTF. The CDR3 region has the DNA TGTGCCAGCATTGTCAGGGGTAGTGGCTACACCTTC.

This clone was seen once. The gene calls are TRBV5-5 and TRBJ2-7; TRBD2 agrees at 13 bases. Per the germline V gene, CDR1 is SGHKS and CDR2 is YYEKEE (reference sequence). The ends lost 5 bases at V and 5 bases at J; junction bases unmatched: 7. This CDR3 is built from 15 residues. CDR3 DNA sequence: TGTGCCAGCAGAGAACTAGCGGGGGGGTACAACGAGCAGTACTTC. Amino acid sequence: CASRELAGGYNEQYF.

The chain employs TRBV5-1 and TRBJ2-5; D not certain. The CDR3 runs 14 residues. V was pared by 0 bases and J by 1 base, with 7 bases between. The germline gives CDR1 SGHRS, CDR2 YFSETQ. DNA of the CDR3: TGCGCCAGCAGCTTGGGACAAATCCAAGAGACCCAGTACTTC. Its translation: CASSLGQIQETQYF.

This clone was seen a handful of times. The chain employs TRBV19 and TRBJ2-1; 8 nucleotides line up with TRBD2. This CDR3 is 14 amino acids long. In germline, CDR1 is LNHDA, CDR2 SQIVND (reference sequence). V shed 4 bases and J 6 bases; nucleotides not matched to a gene: 5. CDR3 loop: CASSKTSGPNEQFF. CDR3 DNA sequence: TGTGCCAGTAGTAAAACTAGCGGACCCAATGAGCAGTTCTTC. Using reference TRBV19 and TRBJ2-1 for the parts outside the CDR3, the full variable domain is DGGITQSPKYLFRKEGQNVTLSCEQNLNHDAMYWYRQDPGQGLRLIYYSQIVNDFQKGDIAEGYSVSREKKESFPLTVTSAQKNPTAFYLCASSKTSGPNEQFFGPGTRLTVL.